The 10 T cell receptor beta chains below all came from one sample that was sequenced in a study of shared clonotypes between healthy human individuals. Using immunoSEQ multiplex PCR, the repertoire was profiled, and TCRdb retains in-frame clones only, with some absent. The repertoire holds approximately 940,000 clones, with approximately 80% as singletons. Sequencing was carried out using memory CD4+ T cells sorted from blood. The sample's subset: CD45RA-negative fraction. These receptors were collected from a man aged 18 to 29 in good health.

The chain recombines TRBV5-1 with TRBJ1-5, with a tentative D call TRBD1 (5 bases). The CDR3 extends over 17 amino acids. Germline V gene sequence: CDR1 SGHRS, CDR2 YFSETQ. Trimming took 2 bases from V and 0 from J, leaving 15 bases between them. DNA for the CDR3: TGCGCCAGCAGCTTACCCATCAGCGGGGGTAGCAATCAGCCCCAGCATTTT. Translating gives CASSLPISGGSNQPQHF.

The chain links TRBV7-2 to TRBJ1-1; no reliable D call. The V end lost 4 bases, the J end lost 2 bases, and 8 bases lay between the germline ends. The CDR3 totals 13 residues. CDR1 is SGHTA, CDR2 FQGNSA, per germline. The CDR3 here is CASSSPGNTEAFF. The CDR3 DNA reads as TGTGCCAGCAGCTCTCCCGGTAACACTGAAGCTTTCTTT.

This clone was seen a handful of times. The chain joins TRBV7-9 to TRBJ1-1, with 9 bases identical to TRBD1. The CDR3 contains 15 residues. CDR1 is SEHNR, CDR2 FQNEAQ, per germline (reference sequence). V lost 3 bases to trimming and J lost 3 bases; unmatched junction nucleotides: 5. The CDR3 region is CASSFGRDRDTEAFF. The CDR3 DNA is TGTGCCAGCAGCTTTGGGCGGGACAGGGACACTGAAGCTTTCTTT.

This chain joins TRBV4-2 and TRBJ1-3; D ambiguous. This CDR3 is 14 amino acids long. The germline V gene has CDR1 LGHNA and CDR2 YNFKEQ. The V and J ends lost 4 bases and 5 bases respectively, with 12 bases between them. CDR3 region: CASSPERLRNTIYF. The CDR3 DNA reads as TGTGCCAGCAGCCCTGAGAGGCTAAGAAACACCATATATTTT.

Points on this clone: This may arise from a read error, as a much more abundant clone is one base away. Within the sample, other DNA sequences also encode this same CDR3. This chain uses TRBV9 with TRBJ2-7, with D perhaps matching TRBD2 (5 bases). V was shortened by 3 bases and J by 5 bases, with 6 bases between the two germline ends. This CDR3 contains 11 residues. From germline, CDR1 is SGDLS and CDR2 YYNGEE. The CDR3 loop is CASSAGDEQYF. CDR3 nucleotide sequence: TGTGCCAGCAGCGCCGGGGACGAGCAGTACTTC. The complete variable domain, with remaining parts taken from reference TRBV9 and TRBJ2-7, reads DSGVTQTPKHLITATGQRVTLRCSPRSGDLSVYWYQQSLDQGLQFLIQYYNGEERAKGNILERFSAQQFPDLHSELNLSSLELGDSALYFCASSAGDEQYFGPGTRLTVT.

The chain is built from TRBV19 and TRBJ1-1; D is ambiguous. The V end lost 5 bases, the J end lost 7 bases, and 11 bases lay between the germline ends. The CDR3 has 12 residues. The germline V gene encodes CDR1 LNHDA and CDR2 SQIVND (reference sequence). CDR3 sequence reads: CASSSGWVEAFF. DNA of the CDR3: TGTGCCAGTAGTTCGGGGTGGGTTGAAGCTTTCTTT.

CDR3 loop: CASSGTGGVNTEAFF. The CDR3 nucleotides read TGCGCCAGCAGCGGAACAGGGGGGGTGAACACTGAAGCTTTCTTT. This chain joins TRBV5-1 and TRBJ1-1; TRBD1 aligns across 8 bases. The V and J ends lost 4 bases and 0 bases, in that order; junction bases with no gene match: 5. In germline, CDR1 is SGHRS, CDR2 YFSETQ. This CDR3 is built from 15 residues. Complete variable domain (other parts from reference TRBV5-1 and TRBJ1-1): KAGVTQTPRYLIKTRGQQVTLSCSPISGHRSVSWYQQTPGQGLQFLFEYFSETQRNKGNFPGRFSGRQFSNSRSEMNVSTLELGDSALYLCASSGTGGVNTEAFFGQGTRLTVV.

Worth noting for this clone: A much larger clone is a single base away; this may be a read error. This sample also contains other DNA sequences that code for the same CDR3. V is TRBV4-3 and J is TRBJ2-5, with TRBD1 as a possible D gene (5 bases). Near its end, the DNA agrees better with TRBJ2-7, so the J call may be wrong. The germline V gene has CDR1 LGHNA and CDR2 YSLEER. There are 15 residues in the CDR3. The CDR3 region is CASSQDRAGLYEQYF. As DNA, the CDR3 is TGCGCCAGCAGCCAAGATCGGGCAGGGTTATACGAGCAGTACTTC.

V usage is TRBV5-4 and J usage is TRBJ1-1; the D is unclear. Trimming took 3 bases from V and 1 from J, leaving 7 bases between them. The CDR3 is 13 residues long. Germline lookup yields CDR1 SGHNT and CDR2 YYREEE (reference sequence). CDR3 nucleotide sequence: TGTGCCAGCAGCTATCGGGAGAACACTGAAGCTTTCTTT. Encoded protein: CASSYRENTEAFF.

The V and J genes are TRBV6-6 and TRBJ2-3; 7 positions match TRBD1. Germline V gene data show CDR1 as MNHNY and CDR2 as SVGAGI (reference sequence). The CDR3 is 15 amino acids. The J segment lost 6 bases and the V segment lost 2 bases, leaving 8 bases of the junction unmatched. CDR3 residues: CASSYAQGVADTQYF. The CDR3 DNA reads as TGTGCCAGCAGTTACGCCCAGGGGGTGGCGGATACGCAGTATTTT.